A selection of T cell receptor beta chains follows, all from one sample in a study of T cell responses to AZD1222 COVID-19 vaccine. The assay was immunoSEQ multiplex PCR, and TCRdb's table has in-frame clones only and misses some. The table shows over 100,000 clones, with approximately 87% occurring only once. The sequenced sample was peripheral blood, obtained 28 days after the second AZD1222 dose. The receptor set was obtained from an adult who received the AZD1222 COVID-19 vaccine. CDR3s include the opening cysteine and the closing phenylalanine or tryptophan. Each record gives: J gene, D gene, clone size, V gene, CDR3 DNA, CDR3 protein. The D gene is left open where the match is weak. Where a row states a size, it is once, few, many or the class of an expanded clone; other rows omit it.

TRBJ2-7 | . | . | TRBV7-3 | TGTGCCAGCAGCTATACAGGGACCTCCTACGAGCAGTACTTC | CASSYTGTSYEQYF
TRBJ1-2 | TRBD1 | . | TRBV5-4 | TGTGCCAGCAGCCCTCCAGGGGGCATCTTAAAGGACTATGGCTACACCTTC | CASSPPGGILKDYGYTF
TRBJ2-1 | TRBD2 | once | TRBV27 | TGTGCCAGCAGTTACGGACTAGCGGGAGAGGTAGGTGAGCAGTTCTTC | CASSYGLAGEVGEQFF
TRBJ1-1 | . | few | TRBV11-2 | TGTGCCAGCAGCTTATTACTATACACTGAAGCTTTCTTT | CASSLLLYTEAFF
TRBJ1-1 | . | . | TRBV6-5 | TGTGCCAGCACTTCCGGGCCGGGGTTGGGCACTGAAGCTTTCTTT | CASTSGPGLGTEAFF
TRBJ1-6 | . | . | TRBV12-3/TRBV12-4 | TGTGCCAGCAGTGTTGGTTCACCCCTCCACTTT | CASSVGSPLHF
TRBJ1-2 | . | . | TRBV14 | TGTGCCAGCAGCTACCGTTCGACAGGAGGCTACACCTTC | CASSYRSTGGYTF
TRBJ2-1 | . | . | TRBV9 | TGTGCCAGCAGCGTAGCTAACCGGGATGAGCAGTTCTTC | CASSVANRDEQFF
TRBJ2-2 | TRBD1 | . | TRBV19 | TGTGCCAGCGGACAGGGGGCTGTTCCCCTGGAGCTGTTTTTT | CASGQGAVPLELFF
TRBJ1-6 | . | . | TRBV19 | TGTGCCAGTAGTATCCAGGGGTATAATTCACCCCTCCACTTT | CASSIQGYNSPLHF
TRBJ2-7 | . | few | TRBV21-1 | TGTGCCAGCAGCACTTTACCGGGACAAGAATACGAGCAGTACTTC | CASSTLPGQEYEQYF
TRBJ1-1 | . | . | TRBV3-1/TRBV3-2 | TGTGCCAGCAGCCAAGATGCGGGGAGGGGAGCTTTCTTT | CASSQDAGRGAFF
TRBJ2-1 | . | . | TRBV6-1 | TGTGCCAGCAGTGAGGCCTTTAATTATGAGCAGTTCTTC | CASSEAFNYEQFF
TRBJ2-1 | . | . | TRBV5-4 | TGTGCCAGCAGCCTACCGAAACGAGAAAATGAGCAGTTCTTC | CASSLPKRENEQFF
TRBJ2-5 | . | . | TRBV7-7 | TGTGCCAGCAGCTTAAGAGGGGGAGCGACAGGAGGGACCCAGTACTTC | CASSLRGGATGGTQYF
TRBJ2-3 | . | . | TRBV5-1 | TGCGCCAGCAGTGGGGAAGCCTCAGATACGCAGTATTTT | CASSGEASDTQYF
TRBJ1-1 | . | . | TRBV18 | TGTGCCAGCTCACCCCGATCCTTGAACACTGAAGCTTTCTTT | CASSPRSLNTEAFF
TRBJ2-1 | TRBD1 | . | TRBV6-5 | TGTGCCAGCAGCCAAACAGGGGCAGTCTGGCAGTTCTTC | CASSQTGAVWQFF
TRBJ2-1 | . | . | TRBV27 | TGTGCCAGCAGCCCTCGGGAGACAGGTCGAGATTTTAGGCATGAGCAGTTCTTC | CASSPRETGRDFRHEQFF
TRBJ1-1 | . | . | TRBV24-1 | TGTGCCACCCCAATAATCGACGTTAAGGACCCGAACACTGAAGCTTTCTTT | CATPIIDVKDPNTEAFF
TRBJ2-7 | . | . | TRBV6-1 | TGTGCCAGCAGTGAAGCGACGAGGGGGTGGCAGTACTTC | CASSEATRGWQYF
TRBJ2-2 | . | few | TRBV7-6 | TGTGCCAGCAGCGCCAGGACCGCTCGGTCCGGGGAGCTGTTTTTT | CASSARTARSGELFF
TRBJ1-2 | . | . | TRBV9 | TGTGCCAGCAGCGCCCCCCGGGGCGAATCTAACTATGGCTACACCTTC | CASSAPRGESNYGYTF
TRBJ1-2 | . | . | TRBV7-3 | TGTGCCAGCCCCTTAATTTATGGCTACACCTTC | CASPLIYGYTF
TRBJ1-1 | . | . | TRBV5-4 | TGTGCCAGCAGCTACAGGGTTGGGGACACTGAAGCTTTCTTT | CASSYRVGDTEAFF
TRBJ2-7 | . | . | TRBV3-1/TRBV3-2 | TGTGCCAGCAGCCGGGGGAGTCCCAACGAGCAGTACTTC | CASSRGSPNEQYF
TRBJ1-6 | . | once | TRBV19 | TGTGCCAGTAGTATACTCCAAGATAATTCACCCCTCCACTTT | CASSILQDNSPLHF
TRBJ2-1 | . | . | TRBV27 | TGTGCCAGCAGCGGACGGGTCAATGAGCAGTTCTTC | CASSGRVNEQFF
TRBJ1-5 | . | . | TRBV6-6 | TGTGCCAGCAGACGATCCTCTGGGGGAGGAGGCAATCAGCCCCAGCATTTT | CASRRSSGGGGNQPQHF
TRBJ2-5 | . | few | TRBV2 | TGTGCCAGCCTTATCGGGCGATATAAAAGAGAGGCCCAGTACTTC | CASLIGRYKREAQYF
TRBJ1-2 | . | . | TRBV3-1/TRBV3-2 | TGTGCCAGCAGCCAAGAATCTAGGGGCAGCGATACTAACTATGGCTACACCTTC | CASSQESRGSDTNYGYTF
TRBJ2-1 | . | . | TRBV7-8 | TGTGCCAGCAGCTTACCCGAAAGGAACCCCTACAATGAGCAGTTCTTC | CASSLPERNPYNEQFF
TRBJ1-2 | . | . | TRBV6-5 | TGTGCCAGCAGCAGGGATTCAGGACAGCCCTATGGCTACACCTTC | CASSRDSGQPYGYTF
TRBJ2-1 | . | . | TRBV4-3 | TGCGCCAGCAGCCAAGTAACCGCCGCGAGCTCCTACAATGAGCAGTTCTTC | CASSQVTAASSYNEQFF
TRBJ1-1 | TRBD1 | few | TRBV6-5 | TGTGCCAGCAGGGACGATACAGGGGTTAGAGAAGCTTTCTTT | CASRDDTGVREAFF
TRBJ1-2 | . | . | TRBV30 | TGTGCCTGTATTACTACAGAGGGCTACACCTTC | CACITTEGYTF
TRBJ2-1 | . | . | TRBV11-2 | TGTGCCAGCAGCTTAGCCCTAGCGTACAATGAGCAGTTCTTC | CASSLALAYNEQFF
TRBJ1-5 | TRBD1 | . | TRBV2 | TGTGCCAGTGCCGGGACAGGGGGTGATCAGCCCCAGCATTTT | CASAGTGGDQPQHF
TRBJ1-4 | TRBD1 | . | TRBV28 | TGTGCCAGCAGTTGGGGGACAGTTAATGAAAAACTGTTTTTT | CASSWGTVNEKLFF
TRBJ1-4 | TRBD1 | . | TRBV4-1 | TGCGCCAGCAGCCAAGAACTCTCCGGGACAGTGAATGAAAAACTGTTTTTT | CASSQELSGTVNEKLFF
TRBJ1-1 | TRBD1 | . | TRBV12-5 | TGTGCTAGTGGGACAGGGTCGGACACTGAAGCTTTCTTT | CASGTGSDTEAFF
TRBJ2-2 | . | . | TRBV4-3 | TGCGCCAGCAGCCAAGAGTCGGGAATCGGGGAGCTGTTTTTT | CASSQESGIGELFF
TRBJ2-7 | TRBD2 | . | TRBV4-2 | TGTGCCAGCAGCCAAGATTTCCCTGGGGGGACTAGCGGGGGTATGTACGAGCAGTACTTC | CASSQDFPGGTSGGMYEQYF
TRBJ1-6 | . | . | TRBV3-1/TRBV3-2 | TGTGCCAGCAGCGGCGCCCAATGGTCACCCCTCCACTTT | CASSGAQWSPLHF
TRBJ1-2 | . | . | TRBV5-1 | TGCGCCAGCAGCACGGACAGTAAACTCTATGGCTACACCTTC | CASSTDSKLYGYTF
TRBJ2-3 | . | . | TRBV10-3 | TGTGCCATCAGTGACAAAACAGATACGCAGTATTTT | CAISDKTDTQYF